Following are 6 T cell receptor beta chains from one sample sequenced in a study of molecular identifiers for immune sequencing clone quantification. TCRdb re-called the PCR reads through MiXCR, storing one row per CDR3 protein. The sample has some 650,000 distinct CDR3 sequences, 15% to 20% seen once. The specimen was naive CD8+ T cells from blood, with Jurkat cell RNA spiked in. Specified subset: FACS-sorted CD8+CD4-CCR7+CD45RA+ naive T cells. The receptors come from a human donor in good health. Some libraries in this study had Jurkat cell RNA spiked in.

This clonotype was recorded many times. J is TRBJ1-1 and V is TRBV30; unclear D gene. CDR3 length: 12 residues. Trimming took off 2 bases at V and 1 base at J, with 5 bases between the two ends. The germline CDR1 and CDR2 sequences are GTSNPN and SVGIG (reference sequence). This CDR3 is CAWSPGNTEAFF. The CDR3 nucleotides are TGTGCCTGGAGTCCAGGGAACACTGAAGCTTTCTTT.

About this clonotype: With a much larger clone just one base away, this may be a read error. The V and J genes are TRBV11-3 and TRBJ2-1, with D possibly matching TRBD2 (5 bases). Germline-derived CDR1 and CDR2 are SGHNT and YENEEA. The CDR3 is made up of 14 amino acids. CDR3 in DNA: TGTGCCAGCAGCTTTGGAGGACGGCGCAATGGGCAGTTCTTC. This gives the protein CASSFGGRRNGQFF.

The chain couples TRBV7-6 to TRBJ2-2, with TRBD1 matching 8 bases. Germline V gene sequence: CDR1 SGHVS, CDR2 FNYEAQ. V was clipped by 5 bases and J by 4 bases; unmatched bases: 6. The CDR3 covers 15 residues. CDR3 sequence (DNA): TGTGCCAGCAGCCCGAGGACAGGGAGCACCGGGGAGCTGTTTTTT. Its protein product is CASSPRTGSTGELFF.

This clonotype was seen a single time. A much larger clone differs by one base, so this may be a read error. This rearrangement joins TRBV11-2 to TRBJ2-3, with D hard to call. There are 13 residues in the CDR3. CDR1 is SGHAT, CDR2 FQNNGV, per germline. V was shortened by 5 bases and J by 6 bases, with 12 bases between the two germline ends. CDR3 region: CASSVHPLDTQYF. DNA of the CDR3: TGTGCCAGCAGCGTCCATCCCCTTGATACGCAGTATTTT.

This clonotype was recorded at least ten times. This sequence joins TRBV28 and TRBJ1-3; no clear D. V was clipped by 4 bases and J by 7 bases, with 14 bases between them. The CDR3 runs 14 residues. Looked up from germline, CDR1 is MDHEN and CDR2 is SYDVKM. CDR3 protein: CASSSWYPVNTIYF. CDR3 in DNA: TGTGCCAGCAGTTCTTGGTACCCCGTTAACACCATATATTTT.

In regard to this clonotype: It may be a read error: a sequence one base away is much more abundant. Because it lacks the conserved phenylalanine or tryptophan at the end, this CDR3 is likely a read error. The chain joins TRBV30 to TRBJ2-1, with TRBD2 matching 9 bases. V dropped 3 bases and J dropped 8; count of bases not matched to a gene: 5. Germline V gene sequence: CDR1 GTSNPN, CDR2 SVGIG (reference sequence). CDR3 length: 13 amino acids. In DNA, the CDR3 is TGTGCCTGGAGCCAGGGACTAGCATATGAGCAGTTCTGC. Translated: CAWSQGLAYEQFC.